This T cell receptor (beta chain) was sequenced during a study of T cell responses to AZD1222 COVID-19 vaccine. V lost 0 bases, J lost 5 bases, and 11 bases lay in between. Looked up from germline, CDR1 is LNHDA and CDR2 is SQIVND (reference sequence). The CDR3 totals 15 residues. Here immunoSEQ multiplex PCR was the method, and the copy in TCRdb shows in-frame clones only, minus some. The table has approximately 140,000 clones, roughly 92% seen once. The sequence came from an adult in good health. The V gene is TRBV19, the J gene TRBJ1-5; the D gene is possibly TRBD1 (5 bases). Sample: peripheral blood, taken on day 0 of AZD1222 vaccination. The CDR3 region has the DNA TGTGCCAGTAGTATAGATCGGCAGGGATATCAGCCCCAGCATTTT. The encoded protein is CASSIDRQGYQPQHF.